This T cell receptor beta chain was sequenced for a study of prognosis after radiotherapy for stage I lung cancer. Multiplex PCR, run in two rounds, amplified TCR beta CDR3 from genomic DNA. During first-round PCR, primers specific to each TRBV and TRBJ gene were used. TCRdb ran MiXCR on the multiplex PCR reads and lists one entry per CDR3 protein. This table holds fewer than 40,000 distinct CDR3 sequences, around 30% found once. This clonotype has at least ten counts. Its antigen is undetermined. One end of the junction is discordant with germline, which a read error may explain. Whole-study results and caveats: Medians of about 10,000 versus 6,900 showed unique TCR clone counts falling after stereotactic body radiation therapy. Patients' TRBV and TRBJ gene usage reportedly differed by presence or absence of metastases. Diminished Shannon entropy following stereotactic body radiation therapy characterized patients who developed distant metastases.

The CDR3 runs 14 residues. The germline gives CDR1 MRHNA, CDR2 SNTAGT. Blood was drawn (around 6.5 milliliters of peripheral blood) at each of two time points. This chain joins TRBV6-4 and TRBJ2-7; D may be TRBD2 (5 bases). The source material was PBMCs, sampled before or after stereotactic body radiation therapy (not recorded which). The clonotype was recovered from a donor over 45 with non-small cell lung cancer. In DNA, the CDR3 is TGTGCCAGCAGTTACTCGACTACTACCTACGAGCAGTACTTC. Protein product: CASSYSTTTYEQYF.